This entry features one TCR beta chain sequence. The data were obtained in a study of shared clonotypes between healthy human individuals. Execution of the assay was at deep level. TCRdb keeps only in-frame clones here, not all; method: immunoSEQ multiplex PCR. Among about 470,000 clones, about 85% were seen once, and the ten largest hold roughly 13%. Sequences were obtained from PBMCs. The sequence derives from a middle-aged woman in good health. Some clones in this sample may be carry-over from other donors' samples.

The CDR3 region is CASSPIGPLGAGGANEQFF. The CDR3 DNA reads TGTGCCAGCAGCCCCATCGGGCCACTCGGCGCGGGAGGGGCCAATGAGCAGTTCTTC. J is TRBJ2-1 and V is TRBV7-3; 9 nucleotides match TRBD2. CDR3 length: 19 amino acids. Trimming took 5 bases from V and 6 from J; bases not matched to a gene: 20. Germline V gene data show CDR1 as SGHTA and CDR2 as FQGTGA.